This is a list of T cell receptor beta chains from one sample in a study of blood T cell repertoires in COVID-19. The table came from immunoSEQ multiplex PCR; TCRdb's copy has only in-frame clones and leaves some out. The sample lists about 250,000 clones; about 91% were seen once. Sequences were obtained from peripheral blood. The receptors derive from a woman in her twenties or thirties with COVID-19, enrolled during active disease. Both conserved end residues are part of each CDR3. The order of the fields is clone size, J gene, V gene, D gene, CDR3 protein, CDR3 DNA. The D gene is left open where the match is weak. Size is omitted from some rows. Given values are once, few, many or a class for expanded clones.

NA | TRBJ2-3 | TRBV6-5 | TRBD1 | CASSYGTGGSDTQYF | TGTGCCAGCAGTTACGGGACAGGGGGGTCAGATACGCAGTATTTT
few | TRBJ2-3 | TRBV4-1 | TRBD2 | CASSQGLSGGVVNTQYF | TGCGCCAGCAGCCAAGGACTGAGCGGGGGCGTTGTAAATACGCAGTATTTT
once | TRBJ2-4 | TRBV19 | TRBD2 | CASSALAGLLRGKNIQYF | TGTGCCAGTAGCGCCCTAGCGGGCCTCTTGAGGGGCAAAAACATTCAGTACTTC
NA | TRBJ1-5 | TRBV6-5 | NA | CASQTSGGQPQHF | TGTGCCAGCCAAACCTCCGGGGGTCAGCCCCAGCATTTT
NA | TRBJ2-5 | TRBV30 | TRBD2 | CALIAGGGETQYF | TGTGCCTTGATAGCGGGAGGGGGGGAGACCCAGTACTTC
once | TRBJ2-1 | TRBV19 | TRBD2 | CASRDLAGAAYNEQFF | TGTGCCAGTAGGGATCTAGCGGGAGCTGCCTACAATGAGCAGTTCTTC
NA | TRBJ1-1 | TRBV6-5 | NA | CASNPYGLGNTEAFF | TGTGCCAGCAACCCATATGGGCTTGGGAACACTGAAGCTTTCTTT
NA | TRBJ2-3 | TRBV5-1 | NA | CASSLVGTTDTQYF | TGCGCCAGCAGCTTGGTGGGGACTACAGATACGCAGTATTTT
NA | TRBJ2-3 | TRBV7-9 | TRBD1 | CASSLGQGVLTDTQYF | TGTGCCAGCAGCTTAGGACAGGGGGTTCTCACAGATACGCAGTATTTT
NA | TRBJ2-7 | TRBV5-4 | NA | CASSLQGTSYEQYF | TGTGCCAGCAGCTTGCAGGGAACTTCCTACGAGCAGTACTTC
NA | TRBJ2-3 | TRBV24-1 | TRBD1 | CATSAGTGELGTQYF | TGTGCCACCAGTGCCGGGACAGGGGAGCTAGGTACGCAGTATTTT
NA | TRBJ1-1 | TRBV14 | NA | CASSQSENENAEAFF | TGTGCCAGCAGCCAATCAGAAAACGAAAACGCTGAAGCTTTCTTT
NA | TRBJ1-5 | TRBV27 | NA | CASRITADQPQHF | TGTGCCAGCAGAATTACAGCCGATCAGCCCCAGCATTTT
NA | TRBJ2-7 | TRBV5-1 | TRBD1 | CASSLRQGEHEQYF | TGCGCCAGCAGCTTAAGACAGGGGGAGCACGAGCAGTACTTC
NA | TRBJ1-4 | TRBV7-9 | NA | CASSPWGGTGANEKLFF | TGTGCCAGCAGCCCCTGGGGGGGAACAGGTGCTAATGAAAAACTGTTTTTT
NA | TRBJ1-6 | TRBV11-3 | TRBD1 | CASSLERTGAPRSPLHF | TGTGCCAGCAGCTTAGAAAGGACAGGGGCCCCTCGGTCACCCCTCCACTTT
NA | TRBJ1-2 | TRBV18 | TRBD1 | CASSSDRSQYGYTF | TGTGCCAGCTCATCGGACAGGAGCCAGTATGGCTACACCTTC
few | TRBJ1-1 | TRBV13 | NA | CASSGGTAEAFF | TGTGCCAGCTCAGGAGGGACTGCTGAAGCTTTCTTT
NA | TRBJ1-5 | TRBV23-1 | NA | CASSLNGYATGYPQHF | TGCGCCAGCAGCCTCAATGGATACGCCACGGGGTATCCCCAGCATTTT
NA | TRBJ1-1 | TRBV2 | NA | CASSERTANTEAFF | TGTGCCAGCAGTGAACGGACAGCGAACACTGAAGCTTTCTTT
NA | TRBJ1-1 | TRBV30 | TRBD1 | CAWSQGQGPEAFF | TGTGCCTGGAGTCAGGGACAGGGACCTGAAGCTTTCTTT
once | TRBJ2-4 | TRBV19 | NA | CASSIDWRDRSIQYF | TGTGCCAGTAGTATAGATTGGAGGGACCGGAGCATTCAGTACTTC
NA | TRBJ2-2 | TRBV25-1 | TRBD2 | CASSETSGARKELFF | TGTGCCAGCAGTGAAACTAGCGGGGCCAGAAAAGAGCTGTTTTTT
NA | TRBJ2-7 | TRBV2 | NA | CASIGGGLPYEQYF | TGTGCCAGCATTGGTGGGGGCCTTCCCTACGAGCAGTACTTC
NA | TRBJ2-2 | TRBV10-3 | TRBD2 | CAISETSGNLGGELFF | TGTGCCATCAGTGAGACTAGCGGGAACCTTGGCGGGGAGCTGTTTTTT
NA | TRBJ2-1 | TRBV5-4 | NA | CASSSTEGTEQFF | TGTGCCAGCAGCTCTACGGAAGGGACAGAGCAGTTCTTC